Listed below are T cell receptor beta chains from one sample, sequenced in a study of lung T cells in sarcoidosis with Löfgren's syndrome. TCRdb re-analysed the reads in MiXCR, keeping a single row per CDR3 protein. The profile covers fewer than 80,000 distinct CDR3 sequences, with 21% appearing a single time and approximately 2.4% taken by the ten largest. Sequenced sample: CD4+ T cells from PBMCs. The receptors originated from a human donor with sarcoidosis (Löfgren's syndrome or another form), or a control subject (not recorded which). Each CDR3 is given with its conserved first and last residue. The D gene is left open where the match is weak. The size entry is marked missing in some rows and otherwise reads once, few, many or a size class.

TRBJ1-3 NA NA TRBV5-1 TGCGCCAGCATCTTGTCAACTGTTGGAAACACCATATATTTT CASILSTVGNTIYF
TRBJ1-3 NA NA TRBV11-2 TGTGCCAGCAGCAGACGTGGAAACACCATATATTTT CASSRRGNTIYF
TRBJ2-3 NA few TRBV6-6 TGTGCCAGCAGTTACTCGATTACTGAGGGGTATACGCAGTATTTT CASSYSITEGYTQYF
TRBJ1-1 NA many TRBV3-1 TGTGCCAGCAGCCAAGGTTTAGGGGGAGGCACTGAAGCTTTCTTT CASSQGLGGGTEAFF
TRBJ2-2 NA NA TRBV2 TGTGCCAGCAGTGCTGTGGATTACACCGGGGAGCTGTCTTTT CASSAVDYTGELSF
TRBJ2-3 NA NA TRBV12-3/TRBV12-4 TGTGCCAGCAGTTTCCGAAATACGCAGTATTTT CASSFRNTQYF
TRBJ2-5 TRBD1 many TRBV20-1 TGCAGTCCGAGGGGACAGGGCGGGGAGACCCAGTACTTC CSPRGQGGETQYF
TRBJ2-5 NA few TRBV11-2 TGTGCCAGCAACTCTTGGGGGGAGACCCAGTACTTC CASNSWGETQYF
TRBJ2-7 TRBD1 many TRBV20-1 TGCAGTGCTAGAGACCCGACCGGGACAGGGTACGAGCAGTACTTC CSARDPTGTGYEQYF
TRBJ2-5 NA few TRBV29-1 TGCAGCGTTGAAGAGTCGGGGGCAGGGAGGGAGACCCAGTACTTC CSVEESGAGRETQYF
TRBJ1-1 TRBD1 NA TRBV28 TGTGCCAGCAGCCCCGGGACAGGGGGCCGAAACACTGAAGCTTTCTTT CASSPGTGGRNTEAFF
TRBJ2-4 NA NA TRBV29-1 TGCAGCGCCGAACTCTTAGCCAAAAACATTCAGTACTTC CSAELLAKNIQYF